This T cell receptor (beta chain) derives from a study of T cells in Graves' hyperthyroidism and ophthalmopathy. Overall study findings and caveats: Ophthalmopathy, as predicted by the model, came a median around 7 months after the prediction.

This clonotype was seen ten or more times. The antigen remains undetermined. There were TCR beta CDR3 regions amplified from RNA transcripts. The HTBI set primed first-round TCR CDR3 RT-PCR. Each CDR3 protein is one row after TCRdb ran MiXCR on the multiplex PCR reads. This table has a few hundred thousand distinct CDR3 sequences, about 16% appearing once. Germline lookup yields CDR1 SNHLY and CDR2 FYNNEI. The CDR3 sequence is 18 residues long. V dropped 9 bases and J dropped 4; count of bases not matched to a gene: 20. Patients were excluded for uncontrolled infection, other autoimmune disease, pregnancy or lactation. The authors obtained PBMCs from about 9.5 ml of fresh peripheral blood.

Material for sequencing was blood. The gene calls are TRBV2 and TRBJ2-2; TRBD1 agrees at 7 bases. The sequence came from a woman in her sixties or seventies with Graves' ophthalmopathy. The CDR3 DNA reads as TGTGCCAGGCCGACAGGGCTTTCGGGAACGGGAAGCACCGGGGAGCTGTTTTTT. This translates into CARPTGLSGTGSTGELFF.